This T cell receptor (beta chain) was captured by sequencing in a study of blood T cell repertoires in COVID-19. At the level of the study: From the United States, Italy and Spain came samples of acute and convalescent COVID-19.

Seattle enrolled patients during active infection and tracked them longitudinally. CDR1 is MNHNY and CDR2 is SVGAGI in the germline V gene (reference sequence). This CDR3 has 16 residues. V dropped 0 bases and J dropped 13; count of bases not matched to a gene: 13. In the source study's methods: Estimation of nucleated cell counts was performed using reference gene primer amplification. Only in-frame clones appear in the TCRdb table, and some are missing; sequencing was by immunoSEQ multiplex PCR. Clone size and the V and J calls come from that table; the DNA yielded D and trimming. This table has fewer than 300,000 clones, more than 90% appearing once.

V usage is TRBV6-6 and J usage is TRBJ2-2; 8 bases line up with TRBD1. Sequencing was performed on peripheral blood. This receptor was identified in a person between 18 and 30 years old with COVID-19, enrolled during active disease. The CDR3 protein is CASSYSISRDRRGLFF. DNA for the CDR3: TGTGCCAGCAGTTACTCTATTTCCCGGGACAGGAGGGGGCTGTTTTTT.